This T cell receptor (beta chain) was obtained from a study of blood T cell repertoires in COVID-19. Overall study context: Researchers got acute and convalescent COVID-19 samples from the United States, Italy and Spain. The cDNA or gDNA used as material had been derived from T cells, B-cell-depleted T cells, or PBMCs.

After removal of 2 bases from V and 3 bases from J, the junction contained 6 bases not matched to a gene. Germline assignment: CDR1 SGHAT and CDR2 FQNNGV. There are 17 residues in the CDR3. Libraries were prepared by immunoSEQ multiplex PCR; TCRdb keeps only in-frame clonotypes and omits some of them. In the table there are fewer than 300,000 clones, roughly 90% of which are singletons. Cohorts were assigned according to the clinical history that participants reported. The TCR originated in a woman aged 30 to 39 who had recovered from COVID-19. This chain links TRBV11-2 with TRBJ2-1; 11 nucleotides line up with TRBD2. Sequencing input: PBMCs or T cells enriched from blood (not recorded which). The CDR3 region is CASSLQASGRNYNEQFF. The CDR3 DNA reads TGTGCCAGCAGCTTACAGGCTAGCGGGAGGAACTACAATGAGCAGTTCTTC. Full variable domain (missing parts from reference TRBV11-2 and TRBJ2-1): EAGVAQSPRYKIIEKRQSVAFWCNPISGHATLYWYQQILGQGPKLLIQFQNNGVVDDSQLPKDRFSAERLKGVDSTLKIQPAKLEDSAVYLCASSLQASGRNYNEQFFGPGTRLTVL.